This TCR beta chain was identified during a study of shared clonotypes between healthy human individuals. The wider study: Donors had three CD4 naive, three CD4 memory, two CD8 naive and one CD8 memory plate apiece.

Looked up from germline, CDR1 is SGHNT and CDR2 is YYREEE (reference sequence). The CDR3 contains 15 residues. V gave up 5 bases and J gave up 0 bases; unmatched junction bases: 2. Sequenced by immunoSEQ multiplex PCR; TCRdb stores in-frame clones only, minus some. There are about 1 million clones in the sample; about three quarters occur only once, and approximately 1.5% lies in the top ten. In the case of this clone: Its antigen is not known.

The study, taken as a whole, reports: Naive subsets tended to show greater estimated richness than memory subsets. Though the depth was large, rarefaction showed that sorted-subset sequencing was incomplete. In having few donors, the study represented limited genetic and exposure-history diversity.

This clonotype was obtained from a young man in good health. The chain has TRBV5-4 and TRBJ2-1; 10 bases agree with TRBD1. The sequencing sample was made of memory CD4+ T cells sorted from blood. As to subset: CD45RA-negative fraction. The chain's CDR3 is CASRRDRGSYNEQFF. The CDR3 DNA sequence: TGTGCCAGCAGGCGGGACAGGGGCTCCTACAATGAGCAGTTCTTC.